This T cell receptor beta chain was captured by sequencing in a study of T cell responses to AZD1222 COVID-19 vaccine. Clones were sequenced by immunoSEQ multiplex PCR, and TCRdb holds only the in-frame ones, with some missing. The sample has more than 100,000 clones, roughly nine tenths seen once. Turning to this clone: The antigen is undetermined.

The trim removed 5 bases at V and 4 bases at J, leaving 0 bases unmatched. Germline values: CDR1 GTSNPN, CDR2 SVGIG (reference sequence). The CDR3 loop spans 11 amino acids. Whole-study results and caveats: Every sample of the repertoires postdated the peak T cell response. Spike was spanned by vaccine-associated CD4 TCRs, with dominance at 160-218 and 743-854. It was only 6 or 7 AZD1222 recipients who were seropositive at baseline.

The receptor was derived from an adult in good health. The source material was peripheral blood, sampled on day 0 of AZD1222 vaccination. The chain combines TRBV30 with TRBJ1-2, with TRBD1 identical over 8 bases. In DNA, the CDR3 is TGTGCCTGGGACAGGGGCTATGGCTACACCTTC. Translation: CAWDRGYGYTF. Full variable domain (outside the CDR3, taken from reference TRBV30 and TRBJ1-2): SQTIHQWPATLVQPVGSPLSLECTVEGTSNPNLYWYRQAAGRGLQLLFYSVGIGQISSEVPQNLSASRPQDRQFILSSKKLLLSDSGFYLCAWDRGYGYTFGSGTRLTVV.